These 2 T cell receptor beta chains share one sample of origin, sequenced in a study of T cells in Graves' hyperthyroidism and ophthalmopathy. Researchers amplified the TCR beta CDR3 regions from RNA transcripts. First-round RT-PCR of the TCR CDR3 relied on the HTBI primer set. Using its own MiXCR run on the multiplex PCR reads, TCRdb lists one record per CDR3 protein. The sample consists of about 180,000 distinct CDR3 sequences, approximately 15% of them appearing once. Sequenced sample: blood. The receptors were sampled from a woman between 45 and 60 years old with Graves' hyperthyroidism.

This clonotype was seen a handful of times. This chain joins TRBV6-1 and TRBJ2-7, with D possibly being TRBD1 (6 bases). Trimming cost V 6 bases and J 4 bases, with 16 bases left between them. CDR1 and CDR2 from the germline V gene are MNHNS and SASEGT. This CDR3 has 14 amino acids. CDR3 region: CASRAGTSPYEQYF. CDR3 nucleotide sequence: TGTGCCAGCAGGGCCGGGACAAGCCCTTACGAGCAGTACTTC.

This clonotype was seen ten or more times. The gene calls are TRBV19 and TRBJ2-1, with no clear D. Germline V lookup: CDR1 LNHDA, CDR2 SQIVND (reference sequence). The V gene lost 2 bases and the J gene lost 4 bases, with 9 bases spanning the gap. The CDR3 loop spans 14 amino acids. This CDR3 is CASSISKTYNEQFF. The CDR3, as DNA: TGTGCCAGTAGTATAAGTAAAACATACAATGAGCAGTTCTTC.